This T cell receptor beta chain derives from a study of cytomegalovirus exposure and HLA in healthy donors. The PCR was carried out with 60 Vbeta primers and 13 Jbeta primers. Profiling relied on immunoSEQ multiplex PCR, and the TCRdb table lists in-frame clones only, not all of them. The sample has some 100,000 clones; about 79% are singletons. Study-level findings and limits: A later analysis showed that HLA-associated TCR beta chains had undergone more clonal expansion than equally common others.

Of note for this clone: The antigen is not known.

This sequence was found in a woman aged 18-30 years in good health and CMV-seronegative. The sequenced sample consisted of PBMCs.

Written as DNA, the CDR3 is TGTGCCAGCAGGTGGAGGGCTGACAATGAGCAGTTCTTC. It specifies CASRWRADNEQFF. This chain joins TRBV2 and TRBJ2-1; tentatively, D is TRBD2 (6 bases). This CDR3 has 13 amino acids. V shed 6 bases and J shed 5 bases, with 11 bases lying between them. Germline V gene sequence: CDR1 SNHLY, CDR2 FYNNEI.